This TCR beta chain derives from a study of regulatory T cells in long-lasting Graves disease. iRepertoire HTBI primers and Arm-PCR of CDR3 regions built TCR beta libraries. TCRdb re-analysed the multiplex PCR reads in MiXCR, keeping a single row per CDR3 protein. The data contain hundreds of thousands of distinct CDR3 sequences, 15% to 20% of them singletons. CDR1 is MNHNS and CDR2 is SASEGT in the germline V gene. The CDR3 length is 15 residues. With 9 bases clipped from V and 1 base from J, the junction kept 8 bases outside the gene matches. Time point indicated: newly diagnosed GD, antithyroid drugs for less than 3 months. Generation of the TCR library employed RNA extracted from PBMCs. These data are also associated with another study on T cells in Graves' hyperthyroidism and ophthalmopathy.

This receptor was identified in a young man with Graves disease. Source: peripheral blood mononuclear cells (PBMCs), taken at new diagnosis, from a patient treated with antithyroid drugs. The rearrangement joins TRBV6-1 to TRBJ1-5; TRBD1 aligns across 8 bases. In DNA, the CDR3 is TGTGCCAGTCGGGGACAGGCGGGGAGCAATCAGCCCCAGCATTTT. Protein product: CASRGQAGSNQPQHF.